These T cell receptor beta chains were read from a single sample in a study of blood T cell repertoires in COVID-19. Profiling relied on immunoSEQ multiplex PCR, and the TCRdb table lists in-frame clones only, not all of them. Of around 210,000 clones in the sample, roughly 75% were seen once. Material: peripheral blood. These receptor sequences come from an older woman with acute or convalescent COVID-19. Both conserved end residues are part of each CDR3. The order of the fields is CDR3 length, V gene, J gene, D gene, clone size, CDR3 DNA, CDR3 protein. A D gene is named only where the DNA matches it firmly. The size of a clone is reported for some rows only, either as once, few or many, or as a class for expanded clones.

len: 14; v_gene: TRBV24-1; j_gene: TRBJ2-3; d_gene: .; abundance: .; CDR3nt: TGTGCCACCAGTGCTGCCCAGAGCACAGATACGCAGTATTTT; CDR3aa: CATSAAQSTDTQYF
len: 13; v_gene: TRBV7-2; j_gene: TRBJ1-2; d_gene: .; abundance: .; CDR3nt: TGTGCCAGCAGCCCCAACAGGGTGTATGGCTACACCTTC; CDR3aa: CASSPNRVYGYTF
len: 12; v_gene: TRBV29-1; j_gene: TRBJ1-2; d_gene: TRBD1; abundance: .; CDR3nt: TGCAGCGCTGGACAGGGAACGGATGGCTACACCTTC; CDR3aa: CSAGQGTDGYTF
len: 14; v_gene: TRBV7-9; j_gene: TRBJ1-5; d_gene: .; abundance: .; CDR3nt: TGTGCCAGCAGCTTGAGTTATAGCAATCAGCCCCAGCATTTT; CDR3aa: CASSLSYSNQPQHF
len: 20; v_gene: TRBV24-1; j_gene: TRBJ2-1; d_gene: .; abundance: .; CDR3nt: TGTGCCACCAGTGATTCGGGGCGGGGGCTTGGGGGAGAACGGGTCAATGAGCAGTTCTTC; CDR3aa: CATSDSGRGLGGERVNEQFF
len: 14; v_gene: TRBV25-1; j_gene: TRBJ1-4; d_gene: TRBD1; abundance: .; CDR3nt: TGTGCCAGCAGTGCAGGGGGCTCGGGCGAAAAACTGTTTTTT; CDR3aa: CASSAGGSGEKLFF
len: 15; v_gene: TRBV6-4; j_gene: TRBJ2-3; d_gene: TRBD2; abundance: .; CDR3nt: TGTGCCAGCAGTGATGAGGCGGGAGATTCAGATACGCAGTATTTT; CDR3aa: CASSDEAGDSDTQYF
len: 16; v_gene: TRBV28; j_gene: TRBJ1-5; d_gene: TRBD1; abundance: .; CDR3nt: TGTGCCAGCAGTATAACGGGACAGGACCCAAATCAGCCCCAGCATTTT; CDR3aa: CASSITGQDPNQPQHF
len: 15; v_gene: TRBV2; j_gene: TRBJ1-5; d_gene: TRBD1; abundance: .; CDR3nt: TGTGCCAGCAGACCGGACAGGGGAAGCAATCAGCCCCAGCATTTT; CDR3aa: CASRPDRGSNQPQHF
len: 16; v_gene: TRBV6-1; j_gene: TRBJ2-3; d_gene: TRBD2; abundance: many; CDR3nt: TGTGCCAGCAGTGGGCTTAGCGGGAGTACGGCAGATACGCAGTATTTT; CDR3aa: CASSGLSGSTADTQYF
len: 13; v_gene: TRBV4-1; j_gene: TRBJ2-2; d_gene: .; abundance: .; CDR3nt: TGCGCCAGCAGCCAAGAAAGCCCCGGGGAGCTGTTTTTT; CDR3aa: CASSQESPGELFF
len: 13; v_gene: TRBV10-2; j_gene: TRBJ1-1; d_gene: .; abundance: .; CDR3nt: TGCGCCAGCTCTAAGCTTTTGAACACTGAAGCTTTCTTT; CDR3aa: CASSKLLNTEAFF
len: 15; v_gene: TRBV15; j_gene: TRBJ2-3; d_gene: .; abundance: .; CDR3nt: TGTGCCACCAGCAGATTAGCGGAACCTTCAGATACGCAGTATTTT; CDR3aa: CATSRLAEPSDTQYF
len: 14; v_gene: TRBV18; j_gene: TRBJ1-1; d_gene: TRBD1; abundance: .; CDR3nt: TGTGCCAGCTCACCAATAGAGGGGGCGTCTGAAGCTTTCTTT; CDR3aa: CASSPIEGASEAFF
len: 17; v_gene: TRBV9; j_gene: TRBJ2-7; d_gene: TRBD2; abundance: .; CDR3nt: TGTGCCAGCAGCCCCAGTGTCGGAGCGGGAATCGGCCGCGAGCAGTACTTC; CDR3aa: CASSPSVGAGIGREQYF
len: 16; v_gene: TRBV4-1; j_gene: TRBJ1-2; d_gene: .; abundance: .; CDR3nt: TGCGCCAGCAGCCAAGAGGCGAGGGCAGGCACCTATGGCTACACCTTC; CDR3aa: CASSQEARAGTYGYTF
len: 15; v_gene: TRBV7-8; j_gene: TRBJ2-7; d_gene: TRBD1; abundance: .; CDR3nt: TGTGCCAGCAGCAGGGGACAGGAGAGCTCCTACGAGCAGTACTTC; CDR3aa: CASSRGQESSYEQYF
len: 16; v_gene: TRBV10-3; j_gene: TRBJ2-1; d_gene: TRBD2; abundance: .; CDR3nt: TGTGCCATCAGTGAGGGTCTTCTAGCGGGTCGCAATGAGCAGTTCTTC; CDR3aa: CAISEGLLAGRNEQFF
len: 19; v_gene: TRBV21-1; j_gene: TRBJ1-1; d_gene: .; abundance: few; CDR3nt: TGTGCCAGCAGCAAACTCCGCCGGGGATATGTTCCGATGAACACTGAAGCTTTCTTT; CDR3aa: CASSKLRRGYVPMNTEAFF
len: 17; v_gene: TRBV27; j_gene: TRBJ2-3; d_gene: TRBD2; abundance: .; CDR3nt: TGTGCCAGCAGTTTATTACCGGGACTAGGGTCCTCAGATACGCAGTATTTT; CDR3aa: CASSLLPGLGSSDTQYF
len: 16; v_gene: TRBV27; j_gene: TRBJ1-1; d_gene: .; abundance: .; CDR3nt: TGTGCCAGCAGTTTAGGAGGCCTCTATAATTACGCTGAAGCTTTCTTT; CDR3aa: CASSLGGLYNYAEAFF
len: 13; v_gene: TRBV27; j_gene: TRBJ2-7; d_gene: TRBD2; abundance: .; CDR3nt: TGTGCCAGCAGTAGCGGGAGTTCGGACGAGCAGTACTTC; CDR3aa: CASSSGSSDEQYF
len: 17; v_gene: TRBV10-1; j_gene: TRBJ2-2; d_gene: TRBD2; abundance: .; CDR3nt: TGCGCCAGCTGTGTGGGGGGGAGCGGGGGGAACACCGGGGAGCTGTTTTTT; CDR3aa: CASCVGGSGGNTGELFF
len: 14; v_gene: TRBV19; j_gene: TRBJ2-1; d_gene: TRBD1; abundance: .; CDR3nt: TGTGCCAGTAGTCCCCGGGACAGGTACAATGAGCAGTTCTTC; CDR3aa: CASSPRDRYNEQFF
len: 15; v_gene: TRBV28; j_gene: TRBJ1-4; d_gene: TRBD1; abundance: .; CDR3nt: TGTGCCAGCAGTCCTACCGACAGGGCAAATGAAAAACTGTTTTTT; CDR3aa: CASSPTDRANEKLFF
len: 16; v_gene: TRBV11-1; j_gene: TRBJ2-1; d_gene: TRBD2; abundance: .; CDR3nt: TGTGCCAGCAGCCGGACTAGCGGGAGACCCTACAATGAGCAGTTCTTC; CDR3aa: CASSRTSGRPYNEQFF
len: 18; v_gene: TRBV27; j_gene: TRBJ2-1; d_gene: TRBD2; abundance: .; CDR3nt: TGTGCCAGCACCCCCCATATCAATTCCCTAGCGGTCGCCAATGAGCAGTTCTTC; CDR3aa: CASTPHINSLAVANEQFF
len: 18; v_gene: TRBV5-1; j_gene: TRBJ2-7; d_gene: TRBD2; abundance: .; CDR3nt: TGCGCCAGCAGCTTGGTAGGGCCACGACTAGCGGGAGGCTACGAGCAGTACTTC; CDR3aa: CASSLVGPRLAGGYEQYF
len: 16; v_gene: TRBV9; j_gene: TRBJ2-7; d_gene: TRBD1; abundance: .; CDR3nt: TGTGCCAGCAGCGTAGGCCCGCAGGGGGCCTCCTACGAGCAGTACTTC; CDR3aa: CASSVGPQGASYEQYF
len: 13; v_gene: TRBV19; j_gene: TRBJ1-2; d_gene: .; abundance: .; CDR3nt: TGTGCCAGTAGTATAACTGTCGGGGATGGCTACACCTTC; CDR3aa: CASSITVGDGYTF
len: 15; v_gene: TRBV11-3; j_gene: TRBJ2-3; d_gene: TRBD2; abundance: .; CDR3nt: TGTGCCAGCAGCCCTAGCGGGAGGGGCACAGATACGCAGTATTTT; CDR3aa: CASSPSGRGTDTQYF
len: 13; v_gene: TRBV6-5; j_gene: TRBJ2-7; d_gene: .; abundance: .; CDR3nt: TGTGCCAGTCCCGGACCGATTTCGGGGGAGCAGTACTTC; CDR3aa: CASPGPISGEQYF
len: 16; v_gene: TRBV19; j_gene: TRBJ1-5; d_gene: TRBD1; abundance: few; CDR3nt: TGTGCCAGTAGTATACAATATGGGACAGCTCATCAGCCCCAGCATTTT; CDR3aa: CASSIQYGTAHQPQHF
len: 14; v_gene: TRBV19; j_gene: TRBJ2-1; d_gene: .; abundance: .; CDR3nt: TGTGCCAGTAGCGACCCAGCGGAGTTCAATGAGCAGTTCTTC; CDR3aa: CASSDPAEFNEQFF
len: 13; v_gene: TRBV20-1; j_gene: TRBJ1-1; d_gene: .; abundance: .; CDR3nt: TGCAGTGCTAGTTCAGGGGACAACACTGAAGCTTTCTTT; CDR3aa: CSASSGDNTEAFF
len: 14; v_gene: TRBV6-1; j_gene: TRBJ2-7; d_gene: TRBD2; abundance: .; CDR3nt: TGTGCCAGCAGTGACGGGACTAGAATTTTGGTGCAGTACTTC; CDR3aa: CASSDGTRILVQYF
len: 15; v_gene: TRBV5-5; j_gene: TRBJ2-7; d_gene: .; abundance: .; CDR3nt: TGTGCCAGCAGCCGGCCTAGCCCGAGCTCCTACGAGCAGTACTTC; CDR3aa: CASSRPSPSSYEQYF
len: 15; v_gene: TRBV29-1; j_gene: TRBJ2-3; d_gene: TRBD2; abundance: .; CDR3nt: TGCAGCGTTGAACGGCTAGCGGGAGGGAGGGATACGCAGTATTTT; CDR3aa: CSVERLAGGRDTQYF
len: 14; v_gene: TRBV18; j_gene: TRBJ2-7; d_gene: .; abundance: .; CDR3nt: TGTGCCAGCTCACCACCGGTGGAGGGATACGAGCAGTACTTC; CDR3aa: CASSPPVEGYEQYF
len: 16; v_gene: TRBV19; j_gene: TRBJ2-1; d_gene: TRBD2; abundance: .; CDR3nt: TGTGCCAGTAGCCCGACCCTGGGGGGAGGGAGAAATGAGCAGTTCTTC; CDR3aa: CASSPTLGGGRNEQFF
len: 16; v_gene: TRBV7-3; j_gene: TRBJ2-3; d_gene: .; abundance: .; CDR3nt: TGTGCCAGCAGCTTAGGCTCAGGGTATAGCACAGATACGCAGTATTTT; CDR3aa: CASSLGSGYSTDTQYF
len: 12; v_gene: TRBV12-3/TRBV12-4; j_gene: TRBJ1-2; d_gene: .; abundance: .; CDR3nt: TGTGCCAGCAGTAACCGGGGCTATGGCTACACCTTC; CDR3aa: CASSNRGYGYTF
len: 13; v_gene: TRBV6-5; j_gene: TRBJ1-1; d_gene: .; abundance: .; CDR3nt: TGTGCCAGCAGACAAACACAGAACACTGAAGCTTTCTTT; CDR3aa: CASRQTQNTEAFF
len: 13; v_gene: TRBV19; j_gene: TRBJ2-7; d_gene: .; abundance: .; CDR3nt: TGTGCCAGTAGTATAGTCGGAGGATCCGAGCAGTACTTC; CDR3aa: CASSIVGGSEQYF
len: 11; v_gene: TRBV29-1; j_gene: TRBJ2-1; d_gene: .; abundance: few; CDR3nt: TGCAGCGCCCGGGACTACAATGAGCAGTTCTTC; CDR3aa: CSARDYNEQFF
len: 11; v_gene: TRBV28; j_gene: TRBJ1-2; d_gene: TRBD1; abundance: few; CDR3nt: TGTGCCAGCAGTGGGCGCCGGGACAGTGCCTTC; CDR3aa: CASSGRRDSAF
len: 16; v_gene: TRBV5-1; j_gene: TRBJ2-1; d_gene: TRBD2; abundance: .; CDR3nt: TGCGCCAGCAGCTTACTAGCGGCCAATACCTACAATGAGCAGTTCTTC; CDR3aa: CASSLLAANTYNEQFF
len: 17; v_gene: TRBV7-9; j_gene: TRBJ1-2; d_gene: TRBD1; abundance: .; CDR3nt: TGTGCCAGCAGCTCGACCCAGGGACAGGGATCTACTTATGGCTACACCTTC; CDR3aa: CASSSTQGQGSTYGYTF
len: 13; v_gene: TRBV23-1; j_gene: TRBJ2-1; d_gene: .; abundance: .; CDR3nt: TGCGCCAGCAGTCAATCGTATACTGATGAGCAGTTCTTC; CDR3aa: CASSQSYTDEQFF
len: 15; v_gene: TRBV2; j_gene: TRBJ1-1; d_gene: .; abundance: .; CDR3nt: TGTGCCAGCAGTAAGAGCGGTCTCATGAACACTGAAGCTTTCTTT; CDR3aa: CASSKSGLMNTEAFF
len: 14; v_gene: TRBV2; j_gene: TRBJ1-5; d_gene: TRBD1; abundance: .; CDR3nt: TGTGCCAGCAGTGCGGGACAGAGCAATCAGCCCCAGCATTTT; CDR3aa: CASSAGQSNQPQHF
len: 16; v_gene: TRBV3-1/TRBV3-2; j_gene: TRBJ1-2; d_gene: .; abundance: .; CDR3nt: TGTGCCAGCAGCTTTTCCGGGTTTCAAGAAGGGGATGGCTACACCTTC; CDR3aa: CASSFSGFQEGDGYTF
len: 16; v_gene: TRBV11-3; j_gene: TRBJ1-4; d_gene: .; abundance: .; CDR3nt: TGTGCCAGCAGCTTACCAACAGGGCCTGCTAATGAAAAACTGTTTTTT; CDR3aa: CASSLPTGPANEKLFF
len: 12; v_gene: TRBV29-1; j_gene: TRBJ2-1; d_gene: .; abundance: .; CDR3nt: TGCAGCGCCGCCGGTGGTTTCGATGAGCAGTTCTTC; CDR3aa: CSAAGGFDEQFF
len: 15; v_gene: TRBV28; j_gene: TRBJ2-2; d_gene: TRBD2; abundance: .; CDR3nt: TGTGCCAGCAGGTCCGGGACTAGCAACACCGGGGAGCTGTTTTTT; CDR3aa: CASRSGTSNTGELFF